This TCR beta chain came from a study of beta chain features in type 1 diabetes. Isolated RNA was reverse transcribed in full, so expressed TCRB transcripts were sequenced. Libraries were prepared by immunoSEQ multiplex PCR; TCRdb keeps only in-frame clonotypes and omits some of them. This table has 120,000 to 150,000 clones, about 10% appearing once. The V segment lost 6 bases and the J segment 6 bases; nucleotides outside the gene matches: 17. CDR1 is SEHNR and CDR2 is FQNEAQ in the germline V gene (reference sequence). The CDR3 runs to 17 residues. With respect to this clone: The antigen remains undetermined.

Whole-study findings and limits: Patients showed naive, central memory and Treg TCRB repertoires that appeared more similar than those of healthy donors. The VDJ junctions of type 1 diabetes patients carried fewer insertions and more deletions. Moderate yet significant TCRB CDR3 shortening was seen in Type 1 diabetes patients in all four CD4+ subsets.

A heparinised blood draw that averaged around 100 mL was obtained once from each donor. V gene TRBV7-9 combines with J gene TRBJ2-1; 7 nucleotides line up with TRBD1. The receptor comes from a man in his late teens or twenties in good health. Sequenced input: naive CD4+ T cells from blood. The CDR3: CASRPSVRDRRSNEQFF. The CDR3 region has the DNA TGTGCCAGCAGGCCAAGCGTCCGGGACAGACGAAGCAATGAGCAGTTCTTC.